The rows below give T cell receptor beta chains drawn from one sample of a study of T cell changes during pregnancy in multiple sclerosis. Generated by immunoSEQ multiplex PCR, the TCRdb table keeps only in-frame clones and is missing some. Of 70,000 to 100,000 clones detected, roughly 91% appear once; the ten largest clones hold 3.5% to 4.5%. The material was peripheral blood, obtained in the first trimester of pregnancy. These receptors came from a female donor with multiple sclerosis, enrolled in a pregnancy study. Both conserved end residues are part of each CDR3. Fields, in order: clone size, CDR3 length, D gene, V gene, J gene, CDR3 protein, CDR3 DNA. The D gene is left open where the match is weak. Clone size appears in some rows only: once, few, many, or a class for an expanded clone.

clone size: -
CDR3 length: 15
D gene: TRBD1
V gene: TRBV27
J gene: TRBJ2-7
CDR3 protein: CASSQTGTGIYEQYF
CDR3 DNA: TGTGCCAGCAGCCAAACCGGGACAGGAATCTACGAGCAGTACTTC

clone size: -
CDR3 length: 13
D gene: -
V gene: TRBV13
J gene: TRBJ1-2
CDR3 protein: CASSLEAGGGYTF
CDR3 DNA: TGTGCCAGCAGCTTAGAGGCAGGTGGTGGCTACACCTTC

clone size: -
CDR3 length: 16
D gene: -
V gene: TRBV11-2
J gene: TRBJ2-7
CDR3 protein: CASSLSSGISWLEQYF
CDR3 DNA: TGTGCCAGCAGCTTATCCTCGGGGATATCCTGGCTGGAGCAGTACTTC

clone size: -
CDR3 length: 16
D gene: -
V gene: TRBV29-1
J gene: TRBJ2-3
CDR3 protein: CSVGGQTVSSTDTQYF
CDR3 DNA: TGCAGCGTTGGCGGACAGACAGTTTCTAGCACAGATACGCAGTATTTT

clone size: -
CDR3 length: 14
D gene: -
V gene: TRBV18
J gene: TRBJ2-1
CDR3 protein: CASSTPQAGNEQFF
CDR3 DNA: TGTGCCAGCTCAACGCCCCAGGCCGGCAATGAGCAGTTCTTC

clone size: -
CDR3 length: 14
D gene: -
V gene: TRBV11-1
J gene: TRBJ2-3
CDR3 protein: CASSPGTPGTTQYF
CDR3 DNA: TGTGCCAGCAGCCCGGGGACACCGGGCACTACGCAGTATTTT

clone size: -
CDR3 length: 14
D gene: -
V gene: TRBV27
J gene: TRBJ1-1
CDR3 protein: CASSTKTRNTEAFF
CDR3 DNA: TGTGCCAGCAGTACGAAAACGAGGAACACTGAAGCTTTCTTT

clone size: -
CDR3 length: 16
D gene: TRBD1
V gene: TRBV5-1
J gene: TRBJ1-1
CDR3 protein: CASSLGDRGLNTEAFF
CDR3 DNA: TGCGCCAGCAGCTTGGGGGACAGAGGATTGAACACTGAAGCTTTCTTT

clone size: -
CDR3 length: 15
D gene: -
V gene: TRBV6-5
J gene: TRBJ2-7
CDR3 protein: CASKLGGTGDYEQYF
CDR3 DNA: TGTGCCAGCAAACTGGGGGGGACAGGAGATTACGAGCAGTACTTC

clone size: once
CDR3 length: 12
D gene: TRBD2
V gene: TRBV19
J gene: TRBJ2-7
CDR3 protein: CASSIRGDEQYF
CDR3 DNA: TGTGCCAGTAGTATACGGGGGGACGAGCAGTACTTC

clone size: -
CDR3 length: 15
D gene: TRBD2
V gene: TRBV4-1
J gene: TRBJ2-7
CDR3 protein: CASSLTSGGEYEQYF
CDR3 DNA: TGCGCCAGCAGCCTGACTAGCGGGGGAGAGTACGAGCAGTACTTC

clone size: -
CDR3 length: 16
D gene: -
V gene: TRBV4-1
J gene: TRBJ1-3
CDR3 protein: CASSSPGQRKGNTIYF
CDR3 DNA: TGCGCCAGCAGCTCACCTGGACAGAGGAAAGGAAACACCATATATTTT

clone size: -
CDR3 length: 14
D gene: -
V gene: TRBV7-9
J gene: TRBJ1-1
CDR3 protein: CASSFGGMNTEAFF
CDR3 DNA: TGTGCCAGCAGCTTTGGGGGGATGAACACTGAAGCTTTCTTT

clone size: -
CDR3 length: 14
D gene: -
V gene: TRBV2
J gene: TRBJ1-2
CDR3 protein: CASSEIGGAEGYTF
CDR3 DNA: TGTGCCAGCAGTGAGATAGGGGGAGCAGAAGGCTACACCTTC

clone size: -
CDR3 length: 16
D gene: -
V gene: TRBV7-7
J gene: TRBJ2-5
CDR3 protein: CASSLLSQGLQETQYF
CDR3 DNA: TGTGCTAGCAGCTTGCTTTCGCAGGGGCTCCAAGAGACCCAGTACTTC

clone size: -
CDR3 length: 13
D gene: TRBD1
V gene: TRBV14
J gene: TRBJ1-6
CDR3 protein: CASSRQGVSPLHF
CDR3 DNA: TGTGCCAGCAGCCGACAGGGGGTTTCACCCCTCCACTTT

clone size: -
CDR3 length: 13
D gene: -
V gene: TRBV6-5
J gene: TRBJ2-7
CDR3 protein: CASSYGHSYEQYF
CDR3 DNA: TGTGCCAGCAGTTACGGGCACTCCTACGAGCAGTACTTC

clone size: -
CDR3 length: 17
D gene: TRBD2
V gene: TRBV9
J gene: TRBJ2-5
CDR3 protein: CASSVDVSGGVRETQYF
CDR3 DNA: TGTGCCAGCAGCGTAGATGTAAGCGGGGGGGTCCGGGAGACCCAGTACTTC

clone size: -
CDR3 length: 15
D gene: -
V gene: TRBV6-1
J gene: TRBJ2-2
CDR3 protein: CASTLTGEVSGELFF
CDR3 DNA: TGTGCCAGCACTTTGACCGGGGAGGTGTCCGGGGAGCTGTTTTTT

clone size: -
CDR3 length: 14
D gene: -
V gene: TRBV28
J gene: TRBJ2-1
CDR3 protein: CASLSSGTYNEQFF
CDR3 DNA: TGTGCCAGCCTTTCCAGCGGAACCTACAATGAGCAGTTCTTC

clone size: -
CDR3 length: 13
D gene: -
V gene: TRBV27
J gene: TRBJ1-6
CDR3 protein: CASSAGGHSPLHF
CDR3 DNA: TGTGCCAGCAGTGCCGGGGGTCATTCACCCCTCCACTTT

clone size: -
CDR3 length: 14
D gene: -
V gene: TRBV29-1
J gene: TRBJ1-1
CDR3 protein: CSVVRIAGDTEAFF
CDR3 DNA: TGCAGCGTTGTTCGTATTGCGGGGGACACTGAAGCTTTCTTT

clone size: few
CDR3 length: 13
D gene: -
V gene: TRBV6-4
J gene: TRBJ2-3
CDR3 protein: CASRIGEAGPTYF
CDR3 DNA: TGTGCCAGCAGGATCGGAGAGGCGGGTCCCACATATTTT

clone size: -
CDR3 length: 16
D gene: -
V gene: TRBV6-1
J gene: TRBJ1-6
CDR3 protein: CASSDHVSSYNSPLHF
CDR3 DNA: TGTGCCAGCAGTGACCATGTTAGCTCCTATAATTCACCCCTCCACTTT

clone size: -
CDR3 length: 15
D gene: -
V gene: TRBV9
J gene: TRBJ2-1
CDR3 protein: CASSVGRGDLNEQFF
CDR3 DNA: TGTGCCAGCAGCGTAGGGCGGGGAGACCTCAATGAGCAGTTCTTC

clone size: -
CDR3 length: 16
D gene: -
V gene: TRBV14
J gene: TRBJ1-1
CDR3 protein: CASSPPTLGGNTEAFF
CDR3 DNA: TGTGCCAGCAGCCCTCCAACCCTGGGGGGGAACACTGAAGCTTTCTTT

clone size: -
CDR3 length: 14
D gene: TRBD2
V gene: TRBV5-4
J gene: TRBJ2-1
CDR3 protein: CASRVAGGFYEQFF
CDR3 DNA: TGTGCCAGCCGTGTAGCGGGGGGGTTCTATGAGCAGTTCTTC

clone size: once
CDR3 length: 14
D gene: TRBD2
V gene: TRBV7-8
J gene: TRBJ2-5
CDR3 protein: CASRERGGLETQYF
CDR3 DNA: TGTGCCAGCAGGGAGCGGGGGGGCCTAGAGACCCAGTACTTC

clone size: -
CDR3 length: 16
D gene: TRBD1
V gene: TRBV6-1
J gene: TRBJ2-3
CDR3 protein: CASSEFRDRDTDTQYF
CDR3 DNA: TGTGCCAGCAGTGAATTCCGGGACAGGGATACAGATACGCAGTATTTT

clone size: few
CDR3 length: 14
D gene: TRBD1
V gene: TRBV25-1
J gene: TRBJ1-4
CDR3 protein: CARRRGTGNEKLFF
CDR3 DNA: TGTGCCAGAAGGAGAGGGACAGGGAATGAAAAACTGTTTTTT

clone size: -
CDR3 length: 15
D gene: TRBD2
V gene: TRBV6-1
J gene: TRBJ2-5
CDR3 protein: CASSELAGDSETQYF
CDR3 DNA: TGTGCCAGCAGTGAACTAGCGGGGGATTCAGAGACCCAGTACTTC

clone size: -
CDR3 length: 12
D gene: -
V gene: TRBV6-1
J gene: TRBJ1-2
CDR3 protein: CASGKQGWGYTF
CDR3 DNA: TGTGCCAGCGGTAAACAGGGTTGGGGCTACACCTTC

clone size: -
CDR3 length: 15
D gene: -
V gene: TRBV28
J gene: TRBJ1-6
CDR3 protein: CASSRDISYNSPLHF
CDR3 DNA: TGTGCCAGCAGTCGGGACATCTCCTATAATTCACCCCTCCACTTT

clone size: -
CDR3 length: 14
D gene: -
V gene: TRBV5-4
J gene: TRBJ1-1
CDR3 protein: CASSMGGRGVEAFF
CDR3 DNA: TGTGCCAGCAGCATGGGGGGCAGGGGCGTTGAAGCTTTCTTT

clone size: once
CDR3 length: 14
D gene: -
V gene: TRBV27
J gene: TRBJ2-1
CDR3 protein: CASSFTGSYNEQFF
CDR3 DNA: TGTGCCAGCAGTTTCACTGGCTCCTACAATGAGCAGTTCTTC

clone size: -
CDR3 length: 16
D gene: -
V gene: TRBV7-8
J gene: TRBJ1-5
CDR3 protein: CASSLARQGLNQPQHF
CDR3 DNA: TGTGCCAGCAGCTTAGCGCGGCAGGGGTTAAATCAGCCCCAGCATTTT

clone size: -
CDR3 length: 13
D gene: -
V gene: TRBV30
J gene: TRBJ2-5
CDR3 protein: CAWIGHGTDTQYF
CDR3 DNA: TGTGCCTGGATTGGACACGGCACAGATACCCAGTACTTC

clone size: -
CDR3 length: 14
D gene: -
V gene: TRBV9
J gene: TRBJ2-7
CDR3 protein: CASSALDRPYEQYF
CDR3 DNA: TGTGCCAGCAGCGCCCTGGACAGACCCTACGAGCAGTACTTC

clone size: few
CDR3 length: 13
D gene: -
V gene: TRBV6-4
J gene: TRBJ2-1
CDR3 protein: CASSDSSENEQFF
CDR3 DNA: TGTGCCAGCAGTGACTCTAGCGAGAATGAGCAGTTCTTC

clone size: -
CDR3 length: 13
D gene: -
V gene: TRBV7-8
J gene: TRBJ1-1
CDR3 protein: CASSLLSGSPAFF
CDR3 DNA: TGTGCCAGCAGCTTATTGTCCGGGAGTCCTGCTTTCTTT

clone size: -
CDR3 length: 13
D gene: -
V gene: TRBV18
J gene: TRBJ1-4
CDR3 protein: CASSPAGDEKLFF
CDR3 DNA: TGTGCCAGCTCACCGGCAGGGGACGAAAAACTGTTTTTT

clone size: -
CDR3 length: 16
D gene: TRBD1
V gene: TRBV4-2
J gene: TRBJ2-1
CDR3 protein: CASSQDSGQGFNEQFF
CDR3 DNA: TGTGCCAGCAGCCAAGATTCCGGACAGGGGTTCAATGAGCAGTTCTTC

clone size: -
CDR3 length: 14
D gene: TRBD1
V gene: TRBV11-1
J gene: TRBJ2-7
CDR3 protein: CASSLGTGLYEQYF
CDR3 DNA: TGTGCCAGCAGCTTAGGGACAGGACTGTACGAGCAGTACTTC

clone size: -
CDR3 length: 15
D gene: -
V gene: TRBV7-3
J gene: TRBJ1-1
CDR3 protein: CASSLIGGANTEAFF
CDR3 DNA: TGTGCCAGCAGCTTAATAGGAGGGGCGAACACTGAAGCTTTCTTT

clone size: -
CDR3 length: 19
D gene: -
V gene: TRBV10-3
J gene: TRBJ2-1
CDR3 protein: CAISPWGAGDADSTNEQFF
CDR3 DNA: TGTGCCATCAGTCCCTGGGGGGCGGGGGACGCAGATTCGACCAATGAGCAGTTCTTC

clone size: -
CDR3 length: 18
D gene: TRBD2
V gene: TRBV23-1
J gene: TRBJ2-2
CDR3 protein: CASSLATSGGANTGELFF
CDR3 DNA: TGCGCCAGCAGTCTGGCGACTAGCGGGGGGGCGAACACCGGGGAGCTGTTTTTT

clone size: -
CDR3 length: 12
D gene: -
V gene: TRBV5-1
J gene: TRBJ2-7
CDR3 protein: CASRGTTLAQYF
CDR3 DNA: TGCGCCAGCCGAGGGACAACTTTGGCGCAGTACTTC

clone size: -
CDR3 length: 15
D gene: -
V gene: TRBV6-5
J gene: TRBJ1-1
CDR3 protein: CASSYLFQGNTEAFF
CDR3 DNA: TGTGCCAGCAGTTACTTGTTCCAGGGGAACACTGAAGCTTTCTTT

clone size: -
CDR3 length: 15
D gene: TRBD1
V gene: TRBV9
J gene: TRBJ2-7
CDR3 protein: CASSPRTGEQDEQYF
CDR3 DNA: TGTGCCAGCAGCCCCCGGACAGGGGAGCAAGACGAGCAGTACTTC

clone size: -
CDR3 length: 17
D gene: -
V gene: TRBV4-1
J gene: TRBJ2-3
CDR3 protein: CASSHWPRGAAADTQYF
CDR3 DNA: TGCGCCAGCAGCCACTGGCCCCGGGGGGCCGCGGCAGATACGCAGTATTTT

clone size: -
CDR3 length: 15
D gene: -
V gene: TRBV5-1
J gene: TRBJ1-1
CDR3 protein: CASSSAGSANTEAFF
CDR3 DNA: TGCGCCAGCAGCTCGGCAGGGTCGGCGAACACTGAAGCTTTCTTT

clone size: -
CDR3 length: 15
D gene: TRBD1
V gene: TRBV27
J gene: TRBJ2-7
CDR3 protein: CASSLSLGTAGEQYF
CDR3 DNA: TGTGCCAGCAGTTTATCATTAGGGACAGCAGGGGAGCAGTACTTC

clone size: -
CDR3 length: 13
D gene: -
V gene: TRBV27
J gene: TRBJ1-1
CDR3 protein: CASSLEEGTEAFF
CDR3 DNA: TGTGCCAGCAGTTTGGAGGAAGGCACTGAAGCTTTCTTT

clone size: -
CDR3 length: 15
D gene: -
V gene: TRBV6-4
J gene: TRBJ2-3
CDR3 protein: CASSETSGGRDTQYF
CDR3 DNA: TGTGCCAGCAGTGAAACCTCCGGGGGACGAGATACGCAGTATTTT